The rows below give T cell receptor beta chains drawn from one sample of a study of cytomegalovirus exposure and HLA in healthy donors. Produced via immunoSEQ multiplex PCR; TCRdb's table is partial and in-frame only. The sample holds 80,000 to 130,000 clones, 76% seen once. The specimen sequenced was PBMCs. The receptors were gathered from a woman aged 45-65 years in good health and CMV-seropositive. CDR3s include the opening cysteine and the closing phenylalanine or tryptophan. D genes are given only for firm matches. Clone size is given for some rows only: seen once, a few or many times, or a class if the clone is expanded.

clone size	V gene	D gene	J gene	CDR3 DNA	CDR3 protein
few	TRBV4-1	.	TRBJ1-2	TGCGCCAGTGCCCCAGGGTGGGGAGGCTACACCTTC	CASAPGWGGYTF
.	TRBV18	TRBD1	TRBJ1-1	TGTGCCAGCTTCACCGGGACAGGGGGCCTGGGCACTGAAGCTTTCTTT	CASFTGTGGLGTEAFF
.	TRBV9	.	TRBJ2-1	TGTGCCAGCAGCGTAGACAGGGTGTACAATGAGCAGTTCTTC	CASSVDRVYNEQFF
.	TRBV12-5	TRBD2	TRBJ2-1	TGTGCTAGTGGTCCGGGACTAACTTGGTACAATGAGCAGTTCTTC	CASGPGLTWYNEQFF
.	TRBV10-3	.	TRBJ2-1	TGTGCCATCAGTACCAGTCCTGATACCAATGAGCAGTTCTTC	CAISTSPDTNEQFF
.	TRBV5-6	.	TRBJ1-3	TGTGCCAGCAGCTTGGGGGCAGGGGTTGGAAACACCATATATTTT	CASSLGAGVGNTIYF
.	TRBV5-1	.	TRBJ2-5	TGCGCCAGCAGCAGACCCGGGACTCGGGAGACCCAGTACTTC	CASSRPGTRETQYF
few	TRBV7-9	TRBD2	TRBJ2-1	TGTGCCAGCAGCTTAGCGCGAGCGGGGGAGATCTACAATGAGCAGTTCTTC	CASSLARAGEIYNEQFF
.	TRBV29-1	.	TRBJ1-2	TGCAGCGTTGAGGCGAATGGGCAAGTCCTCTTC	CSVEANGQVLF
.	TRBV7-2	.	TRBJ1-3	TGTGCCAGCAGCCTCAGCTCTGGAAACACCATATATTTT	CASSLSSGNTIYF
.	TRBV4-1	TRBD1	TRBJ2-7	TGCGCCAGCAGCCCTCGGACAGGGGGCTTCTACGAGCAGTACTTC	CASSPRTGGFYEQYF
.	TRBV7-9	TRBD1	TRBJ2-1	TGTGCCAGCGTTCCAGACAGGGTGGACAATGAGCAGTTCTTC	CASVPDRVDNEQFF
.	TRBV5-1	.	TRBJ1-2	TGCGCCAGCAGCTTGGGCGGGGGAGGCTACACCTTC	CASSLGGGGYTF
.	TRBV11-2	TRBD2	TRBJ2-3	TGTGCCAGCAGCCGTAGACTAGCGGGAATTCTAGGAGATACGCAGTATTTT	CASSRRLAGILGDTQYF
few	TRBV6-1	.	TRBJ1-2	TGTGCCAGCAGTGAAGATGTCAGAAGCTATGGCTACACCTTC	CASSEDVRSYGYTF
.	TRBV6-5	TRBD1	TRBJ1-6	TGTGCCAGCCTTTCCGGGACAGGGAATTCACCCCTCCACTTT	CASLSGTGNSPLHF
.	TRBV30	.	TRBJ2-7	TGTGCCTGGAGCCGGACACCCTACGAGCAGTACTTC	CAWSRTPYEQYF
once	TRBV27	TRBD1	TRBJ1-6	TGTGCCAGCAGGTCCGGGACAGTCAATAATTCACCCCTCCACTTT	CASRSGTVNNSPLHF
.	TRBV25-1	.	TRBJ1-1	TGTGCCAGCAGTCGTGGGGGGTTGGATGAAGCTTTCTTT	CASSRGGLDEAFF
.	TRBV9	TRBD1	TRBJ1-6	TGTGCCAGCAGCGGACAGGGGGATTCACCCCTCCACTTT	CASSGQGDSPLHF
once	TRBV5-6	.	TRBJ1-1	TGTGCCACCCGGGGGAAGGGGCAGGGAGAAGCTTTCTTT	CATRGKGQGEAFF
.	TRBV6-1	.	TRBJ1-6	TGTGCCAGCAGCGCGCCGGGTCATAATTCACCCCTCCACTTT	CASSAPGHNSPLHF
.	TRBV6-5	TRBD1	TRBJ1-2	TGTGCCAGCAAAGTCTCCGGGACAGAAACCTATGGCTACACCTTC	CASKVSGTETYGYTF
once	TRBV7-9	.	TRBJ1-2	TGTGCCAGCAGCTTAGGACAGTCCTATGGCTACACCTTC	CASSLGQSYGYTF
.	TRBV28	TRBD1	TRBJ1-2	TGTGCCAGCAGCTCCGGGACAGGGGTACCTGGCGGCTACACCTTC	CASSSGTGVPGGYTF
.	TRBV9	TRBD1	TRBJ1-1	TGTGCCAGCAGCGTAGGAAGGGACAGGGTAGGGACTGAAGCTTTCTTT	CASSVGRDRVGTEAFF
few	TRBV7-2	.	TRBJ1-5	TGTGCCAGCAGCCCCGAGTGGGGGCGGTTGAGCAATCAGCCCCAGCATTTT	CASSPEWGRLSNQPQHF
.	TRBV11-2	.	TRBJ1-1	TGTGCCAGCAGCCGCGGGGTAGGGCAGAACACTGAAGCTTTCTTT	CASSRGVGQNTEAFF
.	TRBV5-1	.	TRBJ1-5	TGCGCCAGCAGCCCGGGACACAATCAGCCCCAGCATTTT	CASSPGHNQPQHF
.	TRBV19	.	TRBJ2-4	TGTGCCAGTAGTATCCTGGACTCATTGGGCATTCAGTACTTC	CASSILDSLGIQYF
.	TRBV29-1	TRBD1	TRBJ1-1	TGCAGCGTAGGACAGGGGGGAACTGAAGCTTTCTTT	CSVGQGGTEAFF
.	TRBV14	TRBD1	TRBJ1-2	TGTGCCAGCAGCCATGACCCGAGACAGGGGTATTATGGCTACACCTTC	CASSHDPRQGYYGYTF
few	TRBV2	TRBD2	TRBJ2-6	TGTGCCAGCATCGCCGGGACTAGCGGGAGGGTTGCTGGGGCCAACGTCCTGACTTTC	CASIAGTSGRVAGANVLTF
.	TRBV2	.	TRBJ2-7	TGTGCCAGCAGTGAGAACAGGCGGTACGAGCAGTACTTC	CASSENRRYEQYF
.	TRBV7-6	TRBD1	TRBJ2-5	TGTGCCAGCAGCCCAGGGGGCTTTGAGACCCAGTACTTC	CASSPGGFETQYF
.	TRBV25-1	TRBD1	TRBJ1-5	TGTGCCAGCAGTGCAGGGACAGGGGCGAGCAATCAGCCCCAGCATTTT	CASSAGTGASNQPQHF
.	TRBV10-2	TRBD2	TRBJ2-7	TGCGCCAGCAACCCGGGACTAGCGAGCTACGAGCAGTACTTC	CASNPGLASYEQYF
.	TRBV29-1	TRBD2	TRBJ2-1	TGCAGCGCTAAAGGGTCGGGAGGAGGTGAGCAGTTCTTC	CSAKGSGGGEQFF
once	TRBV12-2	.	TRBJ2-5	TGTGCAAGTCGCCCCTCTGGAGCGGGGTTGCTCAAGACCCAGTACTTC	CASRPSGAGLLKTQYF
.	TRBV19	.	TRBJ1-1	TGTGCCAGTAGTATAGCGGCGCAGGGAAACACTGAAGCTTTCTTT	CASSIAAQGNTEAFF
.	TRBV4-1	.	TRBJ2-7	TGCGCCAGCAGCCAGGTCACTAGTCCTGCCTACGAGCAGTACTTC	CASSQVTSPAYEQYF
few	TRBV2	TRBD2	TRBJ2-3	TGTGCCAGCAGTGAAGCGAGCGGGACGAACACAGATACGCAGTATTTT	CASSEASGTNTDTQYF
.	TRBV10-3	.	TRBJ1-1	TGTGCCATCAGTGGTTCACAGGGTTGGGCTTTCTTT	CAISGSQGWAFF
few	TRBV7-6	.	TRBJ1-1	TGTGCCAGCAGCCCCGGAGGACCCTGGGGCACTGAAGCTTTCTTT	CASSPGGPWGTEAFF
.	TRBV30	TRBD1	TRBJ1-2	TGTGCCTGGAGGATAGGGGGCAGGGGGCTGGGTGGCTACACCTTC	CAWRIGGRGLGGYTF
.	TRBV11-2	.	TRBJ1-1	TGTGCCAGCAGCTTTGGGGCAAGGATGAACACTGAAGCTTTCTTT	CASSFGARMNTEAFF
.	TRBV27	.	TRBJ2-7	TGTGCCAGCAGTTGGTCGGGAGACTACGAGCAGTACTTC	CASSWSGDYEQYF
.	TRBV7-6	TRBD1	TRBJ2-7	TGTGCCAGCAGCCCGGGACAGGGGGTGAACAACGAGCAGTACTTC	CASSPGQGVNNEQYF
.	TRBV5-4	.	TRBJ1-2	TGTGCCAGCAGCTTACAGGGAGACTATGGCTACACCTTC	CASSLQGDYGYTF
few	TRBV6-6	.	TRBJ2-2	TGTGCCAGCAGTCAATCCGGGGAGCTGTTTTTT	CASSQSGELFF
.	TRBV11-2	TRBD1	TRBJ2-7	TGTGCCAGCAGCCAAGGATCGGGACAGATAGGATACGAGCAGTACTTC	CASSQGSGQIGYEQYF
.	TRBV6-5	.	TRBJ2-7	TGTGCCAGCAGGCCTGACAGGCGGACGAACTACGAGCAGTACTTC	CASRPDRRTNYEQYF
.	TRBV19	TRBD2	TRBJ2-1	TGTGCCAGTAGTGTACTAGCGGGGGGGAGCTCCTACAATGAGCAGTTCTTC	CASSVLAGGSSYNEQFF
.	TRBV27	.	TRBJ2-7	TGTGCCAGCAGTTTATTTATCCGCTCCTACGAGCAGTACTTC	CASSLFIRSYEQYF
.	TRBV9	TRBD1	TRBJ2-5	TGTGCCAGCAGCGTAGAGACAGGGGAGATAGAGACCCAGTACTTC	CASSVETGEIETQYF